These T cell receptor beta chains were read from a single sample in a study of blood T cell repertoires in COVID-19. Profiled with immunoSEQ multiplex PCR; TCRdb holds only in-frame clones, not every one. The profile shows some 200,000 clones, roughly nine tenths of them singletons. Sequencing was done on a sample of PBMCs or T cells enriched from blood (not recorded which). These TCRs come from a woman younger than 35 who had recovered from COVID-19. The CDR3 runs from the conserved cysteine through the conserved F or W. D genes are given only for firm matches. The size of a clone is reported for some rows only, either as once, few or many, or as a class for expanded clones.

-,-,TRBV28,TRBJ2-3,CASSLEGYTNTQYF,TGTGCCAGCAGTTTAGAGGGATACACAAATACGCAGTATTTT
-,TRBD1,TRBV5-4,TRBJ1-1,CASSFNRGTEAFF,TGTGCCAGCAGTTTTAACAGGGGAACTGAAGCTTTCTTT
-,-,TRBV28,TRBJ1-5,CASRDRYNQPQHF,TGTGCCAGCAGGGACAGATACAATCAGCCCCAGCATTTT
-,-,TRBV18,TRBJ2-7,CASSESGVREQYF,TGTGCCAGCTCGGAGTCAGGGGTCCGGGAGCAGTACTTC
-,-,TRBV5-6,TRBJ2-7,CASSLRGPPLAQYF,TGTGCCAGCAGCTTGAGAGGGCCCCCCCTAGCTCAGTACTTC
-,TRBD2,TRBV15,TRBJ2-7,CATSRAGGEQYF,TGTGCCACCAGCAGAGCGGGGGGAGAGCAGTACTTC
-,-,TRBV28,TRBJ1-4,CASSSTTEKLFF,TGTGCCAGCAGTTCGACGACAGAAAAACTGTTTTTT
-,-,TRBV30,TRBJ1-3,CAWSVVARNTIYF,TGTGCCTGGAGTGTAGTCGCCCGGAACACCATATATTTT
-,TRBD2,TRBV28,TRBJ2-1,CASSYSGGAGDHEQFF,TGTGCCAGCAGTTATAGCGGGGGGGCAGGGGACCATGAGCAGTTCTTC
-,TRBD1,TRBV6-5,TRBJ1-2,CASSYLGTDLYGYTF,TGTGCCAGCAGTTATTTGGGGACAGACTTATATGGCTACACCTTC
once,TRBD2,TRBV7-6,TRBJ2-5,CASSLGGSGGPGETQYF,TGTGCCAGCAGCTTAGGCGGTAGCGGGGGCCCTGGGGAGACCCAGTACTTC
-,TRBD1,TRBV5-1,TRBJ2-7,CASTFSRTGTGHEQYF,TGCGCCAGCACCTTCTCTCGTACCGGGACAGGCCACGAGCAGTACTTC
-,-,TRBV30,TRBJ2-5,CAWTKGGEETQYF,TGTGCCTGGACCAAGGGCGGGGAAGAGACCCAGTACTTC
-,-,TRBV7-2,TRBJ1-5,CASSWSLALSSNQPQHF,TGTGCCAGCAGCTGGAGTCTGGCGTTGTCTAGCAATCAGCCCCAGCATTTT
-,TRBD1,TRBV2,TRBJ1-6,CAYGDRRNSPLHF,TGTGCGTATGGGGACAGACGGAATTCACCCCTCCACTTT
-,TRBD1,TRBV6-1,TRBJ1-1,CASSVARTGLIAEAFF,TGTGCCAGCAGTGTGGCACGGACAGGTCTAATTGCTGAAGCTTTCTTT
-,TRBD1,TRBV5-1,TRBJ1-3,CASSWGTGLNTIYF,TGCGCCAGCAGCTGGGGGACAGGGCTAAACACCATATATTTT
-,-,TRBV30,TRBJ1-4,CAWSVAGGEEKLFF,TGTGCCTGGAGTGTGGCCGGAGGAGAGGAAAAACTGTTTTTT
-,-,TRBV29-1,TRBJ1-2,CSVLPIDEGYGYTF,TGCAGCGTCCTCCCGATCGACGAGGGCTATGGCTACACCTTC
-,-,TRBV7-6,TRBJ1-3,CASSSDQGYGNTIYF,TGTGCCAGCAGCTCTGATCAGGGCTACGGAAACACCATATATTTT
once,TRBD1,TRBV4-1,TRBJ2-7,CASSLDVTGVYEQYF,TGCGCCAGCAGCCTCGACGTGACAGGGGTTTACGAGCAGTACTTC
-,TRBD1,TRBV5-1,TRBJ2-7,CASSLGADRGFYEQYF,TGCGCCAGCAGCTTGGGAGCGGACAGGGGGTTCTACGAGCAGTACTTC
-,TRBD1,TRBV13,TRBJ2-5,CASSYEGAKETQYF,TGTGCCAGCAGCTATGAGGGGGCGAAAGAGACCCAGTACTTC
once,-,TRBV5-4,TRBJ1-4,CASSLAGTTGEKLFF,TGTGCCAGCAGCCTAGCCGGGACAACGGGTGAAAAACTGTTTTTT
few,-,TRBV4-1,TRBJ2-7,CASSQRDGYEQYF,TGCGCCAGCAGCCAGCGGGACGGCTACGAGCAGTACTTC
-,-,TRBV2,TRBJ1-1,CASSVSGLNTEAFF,TGTGCCAGCAGTGTTTCGGGATTGAACACTGAAGCTTTCTTT
-,TRBD1,TRBV5-6,TRBJ1-4,CASSGTGGNEKLFF,TGTGCCAGCAGCGGGACAGGGGGTAATGAAAAACTGTTTTTT
-,-,TRBV7-9,TRBJ2-7,CASSSFGQSYEQYF,TGTGCCAGCAGCTCCTTCGGACAGTCCTACGAGCAGTACTTC
-,TRBD1,TRBV10-1,TRBJ2-7,CASRPEDRDRYEQYF,TGCGCCAGCAGGCCAGAAGACAGGGATCGATACGAGCAGTACTTC
-,TRBD1,TRBV19,TRBJ1-1,CASSTNRDRVTEAFF,TGTGCCAGTAGCACCAACCGGGACAGGGTCACTGAAGCTTTCTTT
once,-,TRBV5-1,TRBJ1-2,CASSLEQGGAGYTF,TGCGCCAGCAGCTTGGAACAGGGTGGGGCTGGCTACACCTTC
-,-,TRBV5-6,TRBJ2-2,CASSLTGVSGELFF,TGTGCCAGCAGCTTGACCGGGGTCTCCGGGGAGCTGTTTTTT
-,TRBD1,TRBV18,TRBJ1-2,CASSPSRDRGGDYGYTF,TGTGCCAGCTCACCATCCCGGGACAGGGGCGGTGACTATGGCTACACCTTC
-,-,TRBV5-6,TRBJ1-1,CASSPPQGNTEAFF,TGTGCCAGCAGCCCTCCACAGGGCAACACTGAAGCTTTCTTT
-,-,TRBV27,TRBJ2-7,CASRNWGESYEQYF,TGTGCCAGCAGGAATTGGGGGGAGTCCTACGAGCAGTACTTC
-,TRBD2,TRBV11-3,TRBJ2-1,CASSIAAGPYNEQFF,TGTGCCAGCAGCATAGCAGCGGGACCCTACAATGAGCAGTTCTTC
-,TRBD1,TRBV15,TRBJ1-1,CATSRGQGATEAFF,TGTGCCACCAGCAGGGGACAGGGGGCCACTGAAGCTTTCTTT
-,-,TRBV2,TRBJ1-1,CASSVGAVRDTEAFF,TGTGCCAGCAGTGTCGGCGCGGTTCGGGACACTGAAGCTTTCTTT
-,TRBD1,TRBV27,TRBJ2-7,CASSPGGSNAYEQYF,TGTGCCAGCAGCCCAGGGGGAAGCAACGCCTACGAGCAGTACTTC
-,-,TRBV11-2,TRBJ2-1,CASSFALEQFF,TGTGCCAGCAGCTTTGCACTTGAGCAGTTCTTC
few,TRBD1,TRBV15,TRBJ1-2,CATSRDRTGLYGYTF,TGTGCCACCAGCAGAGATCGGACAGGACTCTATGGCTACACCTTC
-,-,TRBV29-1,TRBJ2-1,CSVEKSAYNEQFF,TGCAGCGTTGAAAAGTCGGCCTACAATGAGCAGTTCTTC
-,-,TRBV2,TRBJ2-5,CASSDRGGQETQYF,TGTGCCAGCAGTGATCGGGGAGGTCAAGAGACCCAGTACTTC
-,TRBD2,TRBV4-2,TRBJ2-7,CASSQDASSGGISYEQYF,TGTGCCAGCAGCCAAGATGCCAGTAGCGGGGGGATCTCCTACGAGCAGTACTTC